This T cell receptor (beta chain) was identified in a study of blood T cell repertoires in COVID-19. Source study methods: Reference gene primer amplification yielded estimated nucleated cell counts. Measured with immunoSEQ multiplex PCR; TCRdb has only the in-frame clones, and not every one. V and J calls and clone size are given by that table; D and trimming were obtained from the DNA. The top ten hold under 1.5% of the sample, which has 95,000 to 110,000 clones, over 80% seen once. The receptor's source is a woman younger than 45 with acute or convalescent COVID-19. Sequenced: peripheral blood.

In DNA form, the CDR3 reads TGCGCCAGCAGCCAAGATCGGTTGCTCGGTGAAGCTTTCTTT. Its protein is CASSQDRLLGEAFF. The rearrangement links TRBV4-3 to TRBJ1-1, with D uncertain. Trimming pared 0 bases from V and 7 bases from J, leaving 12 bases between. Germline CDR1 and CDR2: LGHNA and YSLEER. The CDR3 length is 14 residues.